A single sample gave rise to the 14 T cell receptor beta chains below, sequenced in a study of cytomegalovirus exposure and HLA in healthy donors. TCRdb's table, derived via immunoSEQ multiplex PCR, lists solely in-frame clones and lacks some. The sample includes around 220,000 clones, approximately 86% seen only once; the top ten take approximately 2.9%. Sequencing was done on a sample of PBMCs. These receptors all come from a woman aged 18 to 35 in good health and CMV-seronegative.

The chain uses TRBV5-1 and TRBJ1-1; TRBD1 agrees at 11 bases. CDR3 length: 12 amino acids. The junction had 2 bases not matched to a gene; V was cut back by 4 bases and J by 9 bases. Germline V gene sequence: CDR1 SGHRS, CDR2 YFSETQ. In nucleotides, the CDR3 is TGCGCCAGCAGCCTGGACAGGGGGCAAGCTTTCTTT. Translated: CASSLDRGQAFF.

The chain joins TRBV4-1 to TRBJ1-2, with D uncertain. The germline V gene has CDR1 MGHRA and CDR2 YSYEKL. V was trimmed by 0 bases and J by 0 bases, leaving 8 bases between them. The CDR3 is made up of 15 amino acids. DNA for the CDR3: TGCGCCAGCAGCCAAGATGTTTCGGCTAACTATGGCTACACCTTC. This translates into CASSQDVSANYGYTF.

The J gene is TRBJ2-1, the V gene TRBV28; D remains unclear. Trimming left V 2 bases short and J 8 bases short, with 13 bases between. Germline V CDR1 and CDR2: MDHEN, SYDVKM. The CDR3 is 14 amino acids. The CDR3 here is CASSLTLRMDEQFF. The CDR3 DNA follows: TGTGCCAGCAGTTTAACTTTGCGGATGGATGAGCAGTTCTTC.

The rearrangement uses TRBV29-1 and TRBJ2-5; 7 bases line up with TRBD1. The CDR3 contains 12 residues. The J segment lost 5 bases and the V segment lost 7 bases, leaving 7 bases of the junction unmatched. The germline CDR1 and CDR2 sequences are SQVTM and ANQGSEA. The CDR3 region has the DNA TGCAGCGCTGAGAGGGGGCGCGAGACCCAGTACTTC. It yields the protein CSAERGRETQYF.

V and J are TRBV11-2 and TRBJ2-3, with a tentative D call TRBD2 (5 bases). CDR3 length: 15 residues. The V and J ends lost 1 base and 0 bases respectively, with 8 bases between them. The germline V gene has CDR1 SGHAT and CDR2 FQNNGV. CDR3 sequence (DNA): TGTGCCAGCAGCTTAGTAGCGTATAGCACAGATACGCAGTATTTT. Protein product: CASSLVAYSTDTQYF.

V usage is TRBV5-4 and J usage is TRBJ1-2; D perhaps matches TRBD1 (5 bases). Germline lookup yields CDR1 SGHNT and CDR2 YYREEE (reference sequence). The germline V and J ends were trimmed by 7 bases and 4 bases, with 20 bases remaining between them. This CDR3 comprises 15 residues. The DNA of the CDR3 is TGTGCCAGCCGGCCGGGGGAGCCCCGTGGCTATGGCTACACCTTC. Translation gives CASRPGEPRGYGYTF.

The V call is TRBV10-1, the J call TRBJ2-1; maybe TRBD2 (6 bases). The CDR3 is 14 residues long. The germline V and J ends were trimmed by 2 bases and 6 bases, with 11 bases remaining between them. Germline assignment: CDR1 WNHNN and CDR2 SYGVQD (reference sequence). The CDR3 spells CASSEPGTVNEQFF. Here the CDR3 DNA reads TGCGCCAGCAGTGAGCCCGGGACTGTCAATGAGCAGTTCTTC.

CDR3 residues: CASGSVTGDRGHNEQFF. The CDR3, as DNA: TGTGCTAGTGGCTCCGTCACGGGGGACAGGGGACACAATGAGCAGTTCTTC. The chain recombines TRBV12-5 with TRBJ2-1, with 10 bases that match TRBD1. Germline lookup yields CDR1 LGHNT and CDR2 FRNRAP. The CDR3 sequence is 17 residues long. Trimming took 6 bases from V and 5 from J; bases not matched to a gene: 13. Looking up the rest from reference TRBV12-5 and TRBJ2-1 gives the full variable domain: DARVTQTPRHKVTEMGQEVTMRCQPILGHNTVFWYRQTMMQGLELLAYFRNRAPLDDSGMPKDRFSAEMPDATLATLKIQPSEPRDSAVYFCASGSVTGDRGHNEQFFGPGTRLTVL.

This chain uses TRBV29-1 with TRBJ2-5, with 13 bases aligning to TRBD2. The J segment lost 1 base and the V segment lost 4 bases, leaving 9 bases of the junction unmatched. The CDR3 spans 17 residues. Germline loops: CDR1 SQVTM, CDR2 ANQGSEA. The CDR3 spells CSVVLWTSGSTQETQYF. In nucleotides, the CDR3 is TGCAGCGTTGTACTATGGACTAGCGGGAGTACCCAAGAGACCCAGTACTTC.

J is TRBJ1-3 and V is TRBV12-5; 9 bases are a match to TRBD1. This CDR3 comprises 15 residues. The ends lost 5 bases at V and 0 bases at J; junction bases unmatched: 2. Germline V gene data show CDR1 as LGHNT and CDR2 as FRNRAP. CDR3 sequence reads: CASGRDRASGNTIYF. The CDR3 DNA reads TGTGCTAGTGGTCGGGACAGGGCCTCTGGAAACACCATATATTTT.

This clone was observed a handful of times. The chain couples TRBV4-2 to TRBJ2-5; weak D call: TRBD2 (6 bases). CDR1 LGHNA and CDR2 YNFKEQ come from the germline V gene. The V gene lost 0 bases and the J gene lost 7 bases, with 15 bases spanning the gap. The CDR3 extends over 15 amino acids. The CDR3, as DNA: TGTGCCAGCAGCCAAGATGGGAGGTCAGAGGGGACCCAGTACTTC. Amino acids: CASSQDGRSEGTQYF.

Only one count was recorded for this clone. The rearrangement uses TRBV5-1 and TRBJ2-1; D perhaps matches TRBD2 (6 bases). The V end was cut by 7 bases, the J end by 0 bases, with 8 bases between. This CDR3 contains 13 residues. The germline V gene encodes CDR1 SGHRS and CDR2 YFSETQ. The CDR3, as DNA: TGCGCCAGCCGGGAGTACTCCTACAATGAGCAGTTCTTC. This codes for CASREYSYNEQFF.

The rearrangement uses TRBV28 and TRBJ2-3, with TRBD2 matching over 11 bases. J gave up 1 base and V 5 bases, and 5 bases lay outside the gene matches. The germline gives CDR1 MDHEN, CDR2 SYDVKM. The CDR3 has 16 residues. This CDR3 reads CASSILAGGRTDTQYF. The CDR3 DNA reads as TGTGCCAGCAGTATATTAGCGGGAGGGCGCACAGATACGCAGTATTTT.

V gene TRBV30 combines with J gene TRBJ1-3; 7 nucleotides match TRBD1. CDR1 and CDR2 (germline): GTSNPN, SVGIG (reference sequence). J was trimmed by 3 bases and V by 7 bases; bases with no gene match: 9. The CDR3 totals 14 residues. This CDR3 reads CAFYRGRVGNTIYF. The CDR3 region has the DNA TGTGCCTTCTATAGGGGGCGAGTTGGAAACACCATATATTTT.